Listed below are T cell receptor beta chains from one sample, sequenced in a study of cytomegalovirus exposure and HLA in healthy donors. Assay: immunoSEQ multiplex PCR; the TCRdb copy retains only in-frame clones and omits some. The sample shows about 150,000 clones, under 90% of them seen only once. Sequenced material: PBMCs. These receptors all come from a boy aged 2-15 years in good health and CMV-seronegative. The CDR3 runs from the conserved cysteine through the conserved F or W. Each record gives: clone size, J gene, V gene, D gene, CDR3 DNA, CDR3 protein. D genes are given only for firm matches. Not every row has a clone size; where given, it reads once, few, many or a size class.

size: .
J: TRBJ2-1
V: TRBV4-3
D: .
DNA: TGCGCCAGCAGCCGGACTTGGAACAGTCCGCCGCCGTACTACAATGAGCAGTTCTTC
CDR3: CASSRTWNSPPPYYNEQFF

size: .
J: TRBJ2-7
V: TRBV11-3
D: TRBD2
DNA: TGTGCCAGCAGCTCCTTTTCTGGACTAGCGGGGATCTCCTACGAGCAGTACTTC
CDR3: CASSSFSGLAGISYEQYF

size: .
J: TRBJ2-5
V: TRBV5-1
D: TRBD1
DNA: TGCGCCAGCGGAACAGGGGAAGGGACCCAGTACTTC
CDR3: CASGTGEGTQYF

size: .
J: TRBJ1-3
V: TRBV5-1
D: .
DNA: TGCGCCAGCAGCTTTCTTCCTACTGGAAACACCATATATTTT
CDR3: CASSFLPTGNTIYF

size: once
J: TRBJ1-1
V: TRBV9
D: TRBD1
DNA: TGTGCCAGCAGCGGGGGACAGGGGGCTTACACTGAAGCTTTCTTT
CDR3: CASSGGQGAYTEAFF

size: .
J: TRBJ2-5
V: TRBV7-6
D: TRBD2
DNA: TGTGCCAGCAGCTTATTGAGTCAGGGACTAGCGAGTTTACAAGAGACCCAGTACTTC
CDR3: CASSLLSQGLASLQETQYF

size: .
J: TRBJ1-1
V: TRBV19
D: .
DNA: TGTGCCAGTAAGACACAGGGAGAATTTGGGGCTTTCTTT
CDR3: CASKTQGEFGAFF

size: .
J: TRBJ1-6
V: TRBV5-4
D: .
DNA: TGTGCCAGCAGCTTGGGGCAGGTCCCAAGGCCCCTCCACTTT
CDR3: CASSLGQVPRPLHF

size: .
J: TRBJ1-1
V: TRBV2
D: .
DNA: TGTGCCAGCAGTGAAGCGCTACGAGGTTATGAAGCTTTCTTT
CDR3: CASSEALRGYEAFF

size: .
J: TRBJ2-7
V: TRBV6-5
D: .
DNA: TGTGCCACCGAGGGACAAACCTACGAGCAGTACTTC
CDR3: CATEGQTYEQYF

size: .
J: TRBJ1-5
V: TRBV19
D: .
DNA: TGTGCCAGTACCCCAATTAGGTTAGGGAGTTTGGGCAATCAGCCCCAGCATTTT
CDR3: CASTPIRLGSLGNQPQHF

size: .
J: TRBJ2-4
V: TRBV5-4
D: .
DNA: TGTGCCGGACAGCCCTGGGGCAAAAACATTCAGTACTTC
CDR3: CAGQPWGKNIQYF

size: .
J: TRBJ1-4
V: TRBV6-6
D: .
DNA: TGTGCCAGCAGCTCCTTTGAGGCAGTCAGTAATGAAAAACTGTTTTTT
CDR3: CASSSFEAVSNEKLFF

size: .
J: TRBJ2-3
V: TRBV9
D: .
DNA: TGTGCCAGCAGCCAATACTCCACAGATACGCAGTATTTT
CDR3: CASSQYSTDTQYF

size: .
J: TRBJ1-6
V: TRBV19
D: .
DNA: TGTGCCAGTAGTATAACAGATTTTTCACCCCTCCACTTT
CDR3: CASSITDFSPLHF

size: .
J: TRBJ1-1
V: TRBV19
D: .
DNA: TGTGCCAGTATTGCAGGGCGAACAATCTTGAACACTGAAGCTTTCTTT
CDR3: CASIAGRTILNTEAFF

size: .
J: TRBJ2-7
V: TRBV6-5
D: TRBD1
DNA: TGTGCCAGCAGACCGACAGGGATCTACGAGCAGTACTTC
CDR3: CASRPTGIYEQYF

size: .
J: TRBJ1-6
V: TRBV11-2
D: .
DNA: TGTGCCAGCAGCCGTCTGACAGGAGCCCTCCACTTT
CDR3: CASSRLTGALHF

size: .
J: TRBJ2-7
V: TRBV12-5
D: .
DNA: TGTGCTAGTGGTTTGGTACTTCGGGACTGGGGGGTCTCCTACGAGCAGTACTTC
CDR3: CASGLVLRDWGVSYEQYF

size: .
J: TRBJ2-1
V: TRBV11-2
D: TRBD2
DNA: TGTGCCAGCAGCTTAGACGTGATAAAGAAAGCGGGGGCTGCACTGTGGGAGCAGTTCTTC
CDR3: CASSLDVIKKAGAALWEQFF

size: .
J: TRBJ1-5
V: TRBV19
D: .
DNA: TGTGCCAGTAGTATAGGGCCCGGCGGTGATCAGCCCCAGCATTTT
CDR3: CASSIGPGGDQPQHF

size: .
J: TRBJ2-7
V: TRBV7-2
D: TRBD1
DNA: TGTGCCAGCAGCCGAAGGTGGACAGGGGATAACGAGCAGTACTTC
CDR3: CASSRRWTGDNEQYF

size: few
J: TRBJ1-2
V: TRBV7-8
D: .
DNA: TGTGCCAGCAGCTTAGCGGCCGCCGATGGCTACACCTTC
CDR3: CASSLAAADGYTF

size: .
J: TRBJ2-1
V: TRBV28
D: TRBD2
DNA: TGTGCCAGCAGTTTATTAGCGGGAGGGGGGAATGAGCAGTTCTTC
CDR3: CASSLLAGGGNEQFF

size: .
J: TRBJ1-5
V: TRBV12-5
D: TRBD1
DNA: TGTGCTAGTGGTTTGGGACAGGGTAACAATCAGCCCCAGCATTTT
CDR3: CASGLGQGNNQPQHF

size: .
J: TRBJ2-5
V: TRBV5-4
D: .
DNA: TGTGCCAGCAGGGTGGGGGGAAAAGAGACCCAGTACTTC
CDR3: CASRVGGKETQYF

size: .
J: TRBJ2-7
V: TRBV7-8
D: TRBD1
DNA: TGTGCCAGCAGCCCGGGACAGGGGCCCTCCTACGAGCAGTACTTC
CDR3: CASSPGQGPSYEQYF

size: .
J: TRBJ2-7
V: TRBV5-6
D: TRBD1
DNA: TGTGCCAGCAGGTCGGGGACAGAGTTCTACGAGCAGTACTTC
CDR3: CASRSGTEFYEQYF

size: .
J: TRBJ2-5
V: TRBV4-1
D: TRBD1
DNA: TGCGCCAGCAGCCAAGGGCGCCGGGGACAGGGAGAGACCCAGTACTTC
CDR3: CASSQGRRGQGETQYF

size: once
J: TRBJ2-2
V: TRBV12-5
D: TRBD2
DNA: TGTGCTAGTGGCAACCCCAACGGACTAGCGCTGAACACCGGGGAGCTGTTTTTT
CDR3: CASGNPNGLALNTGELFF

size: .
J: TRBJ1-6
V: TRBV7-2
D: .
DNA: TGTGCCAGCAGCCCTGGGGGGTTTAGGGCACCCCTCCACTTT
CDR3: CASSPGGFRAPLHF

size: .
J: TRBJ1-4
V: TRBV6-5
D: TRBD1
DNA: TGTGCCAGCAGTTTCCACAGGGGGAAGGAAAAACTGTTTTTT
CDR3: CASSFHRGKEKLFF